Listed below are T cell receptor beta chains from one sample, sequenced in a study of shared clonotypes between healthy human individuals. Using immunoSEQ multiplex PCR, the repertoire was profiled, and TCRdb retains in-frame clones only, with some absent. The table records around 700,000 clones, 92% of them present only once. Sequencing was carried out using naive CD8+ T cells sorted from blood. The receptors stem from a man younger than 45 in good health. Each CDR3 is given with its conserved first and last residue. The D gene is left open where the match is weak. A row's size may be missing; if present it is once, few, many or a size class.

v_call: TRBV7-9
d_call: TRBD1
clone_size: NA
j_call: TRBJ2-5
cdr3_nt: TGTGCCAGCAGCTTGATGGGACAGCAAGAGACCCAGTACTTC
cdr3_aa: CASSLMGQQETQYF

v_call: TRBV6-6
d_call: NA
clone_size: NA
j_call: TRBJ2-5
cdr3_nt: TGTGCCAGCACGTGGGGAGAGACCCAGTACTTC
cdr3_aa: CASTWGETQYF

v_call: TRBV19
d_call: NA
clone_size: NA
j_call: TRBJ2-1
cdr3_nt: TGTGCCAGTAGTATTCTAAGCGGTTCCTACAATGAGCAGTTCTTC
cdr3_aa: CASSILSGSYNEQFF

v_call: TRBV7-8
d_call: NA
clone_size: NA
j_call: TRBJ2-3
cdr3_nt: TGTGCCAGCAGCCCCTCTGGGTTAACCGGGTACCTTTCGGGCACAGATACGCAGTATTTT
cdr3_aa: CASSPSGLTGYLSGTDTQYF

v_call: TRBV6-1
d_call: NA
clone_size: NA
j_call: TRBJ2-3
cdr3_nt: TGTGCCAGCAGTGAAGGATATCAAGACCCCACAGATACGCAGTATTTT
cdr3_aa: CASSEGYQDPTDTQYF

v_call: TRBV5-6
d_call: NA
clone_size: NA
j_call: TRBJ1-5
cdr3_nt: TGTGCCAGCAGCTTGGGACTATATAGCAATCAGCCCCAGCATTTT
cdr3_aa: CASSLGLYSNQPQHF

v_call: TRBV9
d_call: TRBD2
clone_size: NA
j_call: TRBJ2-5
cdr3_nt: TGTGCCAGCAGCGGCGGACTAGCGGGATGGCAAGAGACCCAGTACTTC
cdr3_aa: CASSGGLAGWQETQYF

v_call: TRBV9
d_call: NA
clone_size: NA
j_call: TRBJ1-1
cdr3_nt: TGTGCCAGCAGCGTAGTATTAAACACTGAAGCTTTCTTT
cdr3_aa: CASSVVLNTEAFF

v_call: TRBV19
d_call: NA
clone_size: NA
j_call: TRBJ2-1
cdr3_nt: TGTGCCAGTAGTATTGGAGGGTATGGCTACAATGAGCAGTTCTTC
cdr3_aa: CASSIGGYGYNEQFF

v_call: TRBV6-1
d_call: TRBD1
clone_size: NA
j_call: TRBJ1-2
cdr3_nt: TGTGCCAGCAAAGCCTGGGACAGGGACTATGGCTACACCTTC
cdr3_aa: CASKAWDRDYGYTF

v_call: TRBV18
d_call: NA
clone_size: NA
j_call: TRBJ1-1
cdr3_nt: TGTGCCAGCTCACCCTGGAGCGTGAACACTGAAGCTTTCTTT
cdr3_aa: CASSPWSVNTEAFF

v_call: TRBV7-3
d_call: NA
clone_size: NA
j_call: TRBJ1-3
cdr3_nt: TGTGCCAGCAGCGTACCCGGAGGGCTAAACACCATATATTTT
cdr3_aa: CASSVPGGLNTIYF

v_call: TRBV7-9
d_call: NA
clone_size: NA
j_call: TRBJ1-6
cdr3_nt: TGTGCCAGCAGCTTAGTGGGTTCGACTAATTCACCCCTCCACTTT
cdr3_aa: CASSLVGSTNSPLHF

v_call: TRBV1
d_call: NA
clone_size: NA
j_call: TRBJ2-7
cdr3_nt: TGCACCAGCAGCCAAGATAGAACTAGCGGGAGCCCCCTCTCCTACGAGCAGTACTTC
cdr3_aa: CTSSQDRTSGSPLSYEQYF

v_call: TRBV7-2
d_call: TRBD1
clone_size: once
j_call: TRBJ2-7
cdr3_nt: TGTGCCAGCAGCTTAGTCGGCCCAAAACAGGGGGCGGACGAGCAGTACTTC
cdr3_aa: CASSLVGPKQGADEQYF

v_call: TRBV4-1
d_call: NA
clone_size: NA
j_call: TRBJ2-7
cdr3_nt: TGCGCCAGCAGCCAAGAGATCCAGGGTGGCTCCTACGAGCAGTACTTC
cdr3_aa: CASSQEIQGGSYEQYF

v_call: TRBV5-1
d_call: NA
clone_size: NA
j_call: TRBJ1-1
cdr3_nt: TGCGCCAGCAGCTTGGGGTATGATACGGGAATAAACACTGAAGCTTTCTTT
cdr3_aa: CASSLGYDTGINTEAFF

v_call: TRBV5-1
d_call: TRBD2
clone_size: NA
j_call: TRBJ2-2
cdr3_nt: TGCGCCAGCAGCGCGCGGGAGACTGTTTACACCGGGGAGCTGTTTTTT
cdr3_aa: CASSARETVYTGELFF

v_call: TRBV11-3
d_call: TRBD2
clone_size: once
j_call: TRBJ2-1
cdr3_nt: TGTGCCAGCAAAGGGACTAGCGGGAGTGATGAGCAGTTCTTC
cdr3_aa: CASKGTSGSDEQFF

v_call: TRBV2
d_call: NA
clone_size: NA
j_call: TRBJ2-7
cdr3_nt: TGTGCCAGCGGTGACACCCCCCAGGGGATTATGTACGAGCAGTACTTC
cdr3_aa: CASGDTPQGIMYEQYF

v_call: TRBV4-3
d_call: TRBD1
clone_size: NA
j_call: TRBJ2-1
cdr3_nt: TGCGCCAGCAGCCAAGATCCGGCTCCAGGGGGCAATGAGCAGTTCTTC
cdr3_aa: CASSQDPAPGGNEQFF